This TCR beta chain was found in a study of Ad26.COV2.S vaccination and SARS-CoV-2 variants. Trimming cost V 0 bases and J 4 bases, with 11 bases left between them. In germline, CDR1 is SGHDT, CDR2 YYEEEE. This CDR3 is 14 amino acids long. Treatment: roughly 19 received Ad26.COV2.S at low or high dose, single or two shots; several received placebo; per-sample allocation not given. Day 63 after the first vaccine or placebo injection was the time point for sampling. Libraries were prepared by immunoSEQ multiplex PCR; TCRdb keeps only in-frame clonotypes and omits some of them. Of 350,000 to 600,000 clones listed, nearly 90% are singletons. This clone was observed once.

This material consisted of peripheral blood, taken in a trial of Ad26.COV2.S vaccine versus placebo. This sequence joins TRBV5-6 and TRBJ2-7, with D tentatively TRBD1 (5 bases). The sequence was collected from a person aged 18-60 years who received the Ad26.COV2.S COVID-19 vaccine or a placebo. The CDR3 is CASSLVRGSYEQYF. CDR3 coding DNA: TGTGCCAGCAGCTTGGTTAGGGGTTCGTACGAGCAGTACTTC.